One sample yielded the 15 T cell receptor beta chains listed below, sequenced in a study of post-analysis software for immune sequencing data (dated by TCRdb to 2015 to 2017). Study-wide conclusions, independent of this receptor: Several TRBV segments, including TRBV5-6, TRBV5-1 and TRBV20-1, were significantly more frequent in patients than controls.

Libraries came from PCR. Sequencing used an Illumina HiSeq 2500. To reduce PCR and sequencing biases, unique molecular identifiers were incorporated into the TCR beta cDNA libraries. In TCRdb, the public reads were trimmed at Q25 with fastp and aligned with MiXCR, with productive beta chains retained. Every CDR3 protein is listed once, alongside the most common genes and DNA of its rows. This sample holds more than 500,000 distinct CDR3 sequences; around a third were observed only once. Around 5.9% of the sample is taken by the ten largest. These receptors have no known antigen. What was sequenced was blood. All receptors come from a girl between 2 and 17 years old with multiple sclerosis.

This chain uses TRBV7-2 with TRBJ2-5; D is unresolved. The germline gives CDR1 SGHTA, CDR2 FQGNSA. Trimming shortened V by 0 bases and J by 3 bases, and 11 bases separated the two germline ends. This CDR3 has 15 amino acids. The CDR3 coding sequence is TGTGCCAGCAGCTTAGCGCAACGGGCCGAAGAGACCCAGTACTTC. Protein: CASSLAQRAEETQYF.

This clonotype has just a few counts. This chain connects TRBV28 to TRBJ2-2; D is undetermined. The germline CDR1 and CDR2 sequences are MDHEN and SYDVKM. The CDR3 loop spans 18 amino acids. Deletions cut 1 base from V and 4 bases from J, with 19 bases between. CDR3: CASSLSWQVNGVTGELFF. CDR3 DNA sequence: TGTGCCAGCAGTTTATCTTGGCAGGTTAATGGTGTCACCGGGGAGCTGTTTTTT.

This clonotype has just one count. The chain employs TRBV5-1 and TRBJ2-7; TRBD1 matches 10 bases. With V trimmed by 3 bases and J by 5 bases, 8 bases remained unmatched. Per germline, CDR1 SGHRS and CDR2 YFSETQ. The CDR3 spans 15 residues. The CDR3 loop is CASSWTGGSQDEQYF. The CDR3 nucleotides read TGCGCCAGCAGCTGGACAGGGGGTAGTCAAGACGAGCAGTACTTC.

V gene TRBV2 combines with J gene TRBJ2-7; D is perhaps TRBD2 (6 bases). V was clipped by 9 bases and J by 6 bases, with 18 bases between them. Germline lookup yields CDR1 SNHLY and CDR2 FYNNEI. This CDR3 has 13 residues. The CDR3 loop is CARKFAGWFEQYF. The CDR3 region has the DNA TGTGCCAGAAAATTCGCGGGGTGGTTCGAGCAGTACTTC.

This sequence joins TRBV4-1 and TRBJ2-7; 11 bases line up with TRBD1. Germline loops: CDR1 MGHRA, CDR2 YSYEKL. The CDR3 contains 16 residues. Trimming took 4 bases from V and 3 from J; bases not matched to a gene: 8. CDR3: CASSPNPGTGGYEQYF. In DNA, the CDR3 is TGCGCCAGCAGCCCCAACCCCGGGACAGGGGGCTACGAGCAGTACTTC.

This clonotype was seen only a few times. This chain uses TRBV11-2 with TRBJ2-5, with 10 bases lining up with TRBD2. From germline, CDR1 is SGHAT and CDR2 FQNNGV. J lost 3 bases, V lost 1 base, and 5 bases had no gene match. This CDR3 comprises 16 residues. The CDR3 bases are TGTGCCAGCAGCTTAGGTACCGGACTAGCGGAAGAGACCCAGTACTTC. Translating gives CASSLGTGLAEETQYF.

This chain connects TRBV12-3 or TRBV12-4 to TRBJ2-4; D remains ambiguous. The CDR3 runs 14 residues. V was pared by 3 bases and J by 3 bases, with 9 bases between. CDR3 loop: CASSFTKGKNIQYF. The CDR3 bases are TGTGCCAGCAGTTTCACCAAAGGCAAAAACATTCAGTACTTC.

The chain's CDR3 is CSVGDSSYNEQYF. CDR3 nucleotides: TGCAGCGTTGGAGACAGCTCCTACAATGAGCAGTACTTC. The chain links TRBV29-1 to TRBJ2-1, with TRBD1 as a possible D gene (5 bases). With the DNA end fitting TRBJ2-7 better, the J assignment may be wrong. This CDR3 region has 13 residues. Looked up from germline, CDR1 is SQVTM and CDR2 is ANQGSEA.

The V gene is TRBV12-3 or TRBV12-4, the J gene TRBJ2-6, with 8 bases aligning to TRBD1. J lost 7 bases, V lost 5 bases, and 7 bases had no gene match. The CDR3 extends over 15 amino acids. DNA for the CDR3: TGTGCCAGCAGTACCCGACAGGGGATAGCCAACGTCCTGACTTTC. Translation: CASSTRQGIANVLTF.

The chain joins TRBV5-1 to TRBJ2-7, with 8 nucleotides matching TRBD1. The CDR3 sequence is 14 residues long. The germline V gene encodes CDR1 SGHRS and CDR2 YFSETQ. V shed 3 bases and J 5 bases; nucleotides not matched to a gene: 7. CDR3 region: CASSSQGARNEQYF. The CDR3, as DNA: TGCGCCAGCAGCTCCCAGGGGGCGAGGAACGAGCAGTACTTC.

Remarks on this clonotype: The final CDR3 position lacks the conserved phenylalanine or tryptophan, pointing to a likely read error. The chain links TRBV7-9 to TRBJ1-1; TRBD1 might be the D (5 bases). Trimming took off 4 bases at V and 3 bases at J, with 15 bases between the two ends. From germline, CDR1 is SEHNR and CDR2 FQNEAQ (reference sequence). This CDR3 comprises 15 residues. The CDR3, as DNA: TGTGCCAGCAGCTCCAGACGGGGGGGGGACACTGAAGCTTTCTGT. This codes for CASSSRRGGDTEAFC.

This chain joins TRBV12-3 or TRBV12-4 and TRBJ1-1; possibly TRBD1 for D (5 bases). CDR3 length: 14 amino acids. Trimming pared 4 bases from V and 4 bases from J, leaving 13 bases between. In DNA form, the CDR3 reads TGTGCCAGCAGTTCGTCGGGGGGGGTCACTGAAGCTTTCTTT. Translated: CASSSSGGVTEAFF.

This chain connects TRBV20-1 to TRBJ1-4; D call uncertain. Germline loops: CDR1 DFQATT, CDR2 SNEGSKA (reference sequence). V shed 5 bases and J shed 11 bases, with 12 bases lying between them. The CDR3 has 11 residues. This CDR3 is CSAAFTGKLFF. In nucleotides, the CDR3 is TGCAGTGCTGCTTTTACGGGCAAACTGTTTTTT.

In DNA form, the CDR3 reads TGTGCCAGCAGCTCCGGATGGGAGACCCAGTACTTC. This codes for CASSSGWETQYF. The V call is TRBV7-2, the J call TRBJ2-5, with D uncertain. Between the trimmed V and J ends, which lost 4 bases and 5 bases, there was a span of 8 bases. Per the germline V gene, CDR1 is SGHTA and CDR2 is FQGNSA. The CDR3 totals 12 residues.

This clonotype has just a few counts. The chain combines TRBV28 with TRBJ2-7; a weak D match, TRBD1 (6 bases). Germline-derived CDR1 and CDR2 are MDHEN and SYDVKM. Trimming pared 5 bases from V and 2 bases from J, leaving 19 bases between. CDR3 length: 16 residues. As DNA, the CDR3 is TGTGCCAGCAGTCCCGCACAGGGTTGGGGAACCTACGAGCAGTACTTC. Amino acids: CASSPAQGWGTYEQYF.